This T cell receptor (beta chain) was captured in a study of blood T cell repertoires in COVID-19. Overall study: PBMCs, B-cell-depleted T cells, or T cells provided the cDNA or gDNA that made up the material.

As originally analysed: Cell counts per sample came from amplifying reference gene primers. The assay was immunoSEQ multiplex PCR, and TCRdb's table has in-frame clones only and misses some. The DNA gave D and trimming, while V, J and clone size come from that table. Counted here are about 230,000 clones, almost 90% occurring once; the ten biggest clones make up around 2.9%. The origin of this receptor is a woman aged 55-70 years with acute or convalescent COVID-19. The specimen sequenced was peripheral blood.

As DNA, the CDR3 is TGCGCCAGCAGTCCGGGACAGGCGCCCTACGAGCAGTACTTC. Translation gives CASSPGQAPYEQYF. The chain is built from TRBV10-1 and TRBJ2-7; 8 bases align to TRBD1. Germline CDR1 WNHNN, CDR2 SYGVQD (reference sequence). The CDR3 consists of 14 residues. The V gene end was trimmed by 5 bases and the J gene end by 2 bases; junction bases not matched to a gene: 5.